The sequence of this T cell receptor beta chain was determined in a study of T cell changes during pregnancy in multiple sclerosis. Trimming pared 3 bases from V and 0 bases from J, leaving 11 bases between. Germline values: CDR1 SGHTA, CDR2 FQGNSA. This CDR3 spans 15 amino acids. Assay used: immunoSEQ multiplex PCR; TCRdb lists only in-frame clones, some missing. The sample yields approximately 88,000 clones, around 93% seen once. This TCR was sampled from a female donor with multiple sclerosis, enrolled in a pregnancy study. The input for sequencing was peripheral blood, taken in the first trimester of pregnancy. The chain uses TRBV7-2 and TRBJ2-5; possible D gene TRBD2, 6 bases. The CDR3 DNA follows: TGTGCCAGCAGCTTGGGAGAGCGGGACCAAGAGACCCAGTACTTC. It translates to CASSLGERDQETQYF.